The 4 T cell receptor beta chains below were found in one sample sequenced in a study of blood T cells in healthy people across ages. It was with a sample-barcoded 5' primer and a J-beta primer mix that a second PCR of roughly 7 to 12 cycles was run. TCRdb re-called the 5' RACE reads with MiXCR, one entry per CDR3 protein. The sample contains some 1.7 million distinct CDR3 sequences, over 25% of which appear only once. Source material: blood. The source is a woman in her twenties or thirties in good health.

The chain employs TRBV5-1 and TRBJ2-1; TRBD2 matches at 9 bases. CDR1 is SGHRS and CDR2 is YFSETQ in the germline V gene. The CDR3 has 20 amino acids. The junction had 22 bases not matched to a gene; V was cut back by 3 bases and J by 6 bases. The CDR3 spells CASSSRSYGRGLAGSNEQFF. CDR3 nucleotide sequence: TGCGCCAGCAGCTCCCGATCCTACGGGAGGGGCCTAGCGGGAAGCAATGAGCAGTTCTTC.

This clonotype was seen at least ten times. The chain combines TRBV20-1 with TRBJ2-3; D unresolved. Trimming stripped 2 bases from V and 0 bases from J, with 6 bases between. The CDR3 covers 13 residues. CDR1 is DFQATT and CDR2 is SNEGSKA in the germline V gene (reference sequence). The CDR3 DNA reads TGCAGTGCTAGAAGTGGGAGCACAGATACGCAGTATTTT. Translation: CSARSGSTDTQYF.

This chain joins TRBV6-5 and TRBJ2-7; TRBD2 aligns across 16 bases. Per the germline V gene, CDR1 is MNHEY and CDR2 is SVGAGI. V lost 4 bases and J lost 7; bases outside the gene matches: 19. The CDR3 consists of 20 residues. The CDR3 DNA reads TGTGCCAGCAGTTTTGGGAAGCCGGGACTAGCGGGAGGGCCCTACAATGAGCAGTACTTC. Translating it yields CASSFGKPGLAGGPYNEQYF.

This clonotype has a handful of counts. The chain uses TRBV7-9 and TRBJ1-2; TRBD1 matches 8 bases. The CDR3 spans 15 residues. Trimming removed 4 bases from V and 7 bases from J; junction bases left unmatched: 11. Germline V gene sequence: CDR1 SEHNR, CDR2 FQNEAQ (reference sequence). Here the CDR3 reads CASSSRWTGIRGYTF. The CDR3 DNA reads TGTGCCAGCAGCTCCCGGTGGACAGGGATTCGTGGCTACACCTTC. The whole variable domain, remainder taken from reference TRBV7-9 and TRBJ1-2, is DTGVSQNPRHKITKRGQNVTFRCDPISEHNRLYWYRQTLGQGPEFLTYFQNEAQLEKSRLLSDRFSAERPKGSFSTLEIQRTEQGDSAMYLCASSSRWTGIRGYTFGSGTRLTVV.